The 28 T cell receptor beta chains listed next were all sequenced from one sample in a study of blood T cell repertoires in COVID-19. The data were produced by immunoSEQ multiplex PCR, yet TCRdb's version contains in-frame clones alone and is incomplete. The sample holds 290,000 or so clones; about 89% are singletons and the top ten take about 2.6%. The sample consisted of PBMCs or T cells enriched from blood (not recorded which). The receptors stem from a woman aged 18 to 35 who had recovered from COVID-19.

The DNA for the CDR3 is TGTGCCAGTAAATCACTAGCGGGGGGCCGCACAGATACGCAGTATTTT. This sequence encodes CASKSLAGGRTDTQYF. The V gene is TRBV19, the J gene TRBJ2-3, with 12 nucleotides matching TRBD2. Looked up from germline, CDR1 is LNHDA and CDR2 is SQIVND (reference sequence). The length of the CDR3 is 16 residues. V shed 7 bases, J shed 1 base, and the junction held 6 bases outside the gene matches. The full variable domain, rest sourced from reference TRBV19 and TRBJ2-3, is DGGITQSPKYLFRKEGQNVTLSCEQNLNHDAMYWYRQDPGQGLRLIYYSQIVNDFQKGDIAEGYSVSREKKESFPLTVTSAQKNPTAFYLCASKSLAGGRTDTQYFGPGTRLTVL.

The chain combines TRBV6-5 with TRBJ2-5; the D gene is possibly TRBD1 (5 bases). CDR1 MNHEY and CDR2 SVGAGI come from the germline V gene. V was clipped by 0 bases and J by 7 bases, with 15 bases between them. This CDR3 comprises 15 residues. This CDR3 is CASSYSPAQQGTQYF. In nucleotides, the CDR3 is TGTGCCAGCAGTTACTCCCCGGCCCAGCAGGGGACCCAGTACTTC.

The chain couples TRBV27 to TRBJ2-3, with a tentative D call TRBD1 (5 bases). Germline V CDR1 and CDR2: MNHEY, SMNVEV (reference sequence). V was cut by 1 base and J by 1 base, with 6 bases left in between. The CDR3 totals 14 residues. The CDR3 sequence: CASSLWGRTDTQYF. For the CDR3, the DNA is TGTGCCAGCAGTTTATGGGGCCGCACAGATACGCAGTATTTT.

J is TRBJ1-1 and V is TRBV28; a weak D match, TRBD1 (5 bases). Per the germline V gene, CDR1 is MDHEN and CDR2 is SYDVKM. CDR3 length equals 14 residues. Trimming removed 4 bases from V and 2 bases from J, with 11 bases in between. Here the CDR3 DNA reads TGTGCCAGCAGTTCCCAGGGAACCAACACTGAAGCTTTCTTT. It is translated as CASSSQGTNTEAFF.

The chain carries TRBV9 and TRBJ2-1, with 10 bases aligning to TRBD2. The CDR3 contains 14 residues. CDR1 and CDR2 from the germline V gene are SGDLS and YYNGEE. With V trimmed by 3 bases and J by 9 bases, 6 bases remained unmatched. CDR3 region: CASSAHRTSGEQFF. The CDR3, as DNA: TGTGCCAGCAGCGCCCATAGGACTAGCGGTGAGCAGTTCTTC.

The chain employs TRBV5-4 and TRBJ2-3, with a possible D match to TRBD1 (6 bases). Trimming pared 4 bases from V and 4 bases from J, leaving 22 bases between. The CDR3 spans 17 residues. The germline gives CDR1 SGHNT, CDR2 YYREEE (reference sequence). This CDR3 is CASSGSRGMLSADTQYF. CDR3 bases: TGTGCCAGCAGCGGGTCCAGGGGCATGCTGTCCGCAGATACGCAGTATTTT.

V gene TRBV7-3 combines with J gene TRBJ2-3; D is undetermined. The CDR3 spans 14 residues. V lost 3 bases and J lost 5, with 12 bases in between. Germline loops: CDR1 SGHTA, CDR2 FQGTGA. The CDR3 DNA reads TGTGCCAGCAGCTTGACCACATCAGGAGATACGCAGTATTTT. Protein product: CASSLTTSGDTQYF.

A single count supports this clone. The chain carries TRBV25-1 and TRBJ2-3; TRBD2 agrees at 8 bases. The CDR3 is made up of 15 amino acids. Germline CDR1 MGHDK, CDR2 SYGVNS. Trimming at V came to 4 bases and at J to 5 bases, leaving 8 bases not matched to a gene. CDR3 loop: CASSASGSGIDTQYF. The DNA of the CDR3 is TGTGCCAGCAGTGCAAGCGGGAGCGGGATAGATACGCAGTATTTT.

The chain uses TRBV7-3 and TRBJ2-5; perhaps TRBD2 as D (6 bases). Deletions cut 5 bases from V and 5 bases from J, with 15 bases between. CDR1 and CDR2 (germline): SGHTA, FQGTGA. The CDR3 sequence is 14 residues long. The CDR3 loop reads CASSRGTAPETQYF. The CDR3, as DNA: TGTGCCAGCAGCCGAGGGACTGCCCCTGAGACCCAGTACTTC.

The rearrangement joins TRBV7-8 to TRBJ1-5; 7 bases fit TRBD1. The CDR3 has 17 amino acids. Germline V gives CDR1 SGHVS, CDR2 FQNEAQ. Germline trimming cut 1 base from V and 6 bases from J; bases unmatched to any gene: 12. The CDR3 spells CASSLVLPGQWIQPQHF. DNA for the CDR3: TGTGCCAGCAGCTTAGTTCTTCCGGGACAGTGGATTCAGCCCCAGCATTTT.

A single count supports this clone. V is TRBV7-3 and J is TRBJ2-1; weak D call: TRBD2 (5 bases). This CDR3 spans 15 amino acids. From germline, CDR1 is SGHTA and CDR2 FQGTGA. V was pared by 2 bases and J by 0 bases, with 8 bases between. The CDR3 loop is CASSLAGNSYNEQFF. The CDR3 DNA reads TGTGCCAGCAGCTTAGCCGGGAACTCCTACAATGAGCAGTTCTTC.

The V call is TRBV30, the J call TRBJ2-1; 9 bases are a match to TRBD2. CDR3 length equals 14 residues. After removal of 3 bases from V and 5 bases from J, the junction contained 5 bases not matched to a gene. In germline, CDR1 is GTSNPN, CDR2 SVGIG (reference sequence). The DNA of the CDR3 is TGTGCCTGGAGGGAGCGGGGGGCTAACAATGAGCAGTTCTTC. The encoded protein is CAWRERGANNEQFF.

V gene TRBV30 combines with J gene TRBJ1-1, with D possibly being TRBD1 (6 bases). Trimming took 4 bases from V and 11 from J, leaving 23 bases between them. Looked up from germline, CDR1 is GTSNPN and CDR2 is SVGIG (reference sequence). CDR3 length equals 14 residues. CDR3 coding DNA: TGTGCCTGGAAGCTGACAGGTGTCCCCCGTGAGGCTTTCTTT. This encodes CAWKLTGVPREAFF.

The genes are TRBV28 and TRBJ1-1; D gene unclear. This CDR3 contains 14 residues. Germline CDR1 is MDHEN and CDR2 is SYDVKM. Trimming pared 4 bases from V and 4 bases from J, leaving 13 bases between. CDR3 in amino acids: CASSSPAPGTEAFF. The CDR3 DNA reads as TGTGCCAGCAGTTCCCCGGCACCGGGCACTGAAGCTTTCTTT.

Points on this clone: Other nucleotide sequences in the sample specify the same CDR3. V gene TRBV3-1 (or the pseudogene TRBV3-2) combines with J gene TRBJ2-3; 10 positions match TRBD2. Germline assignment: CDR1 LGHDT and CDR2 YNNKEL (reference sequence). V lost 1 base, J lost 1 base, and 2 bases stayed unmatched. The CDR3 extends over 16 amino acids. The CDR3 spells CASSQALAGGTDTQYF. The CDR3 DNA reads as TGTGCCAGCAGCCAAGCTCTAGCGGGGGGCACAGATACGCAGTATTTT.

This chain uses TRBV30 with TRBJ2-1; D not resolved. The ends were cut back, 6 bases at V and 0 bases at J, with 6 bases in the middle. CDR1 and CDR2 (germline): GTSNPN, SVGIG (reference sequence). The CDR3 contains 12 residues. The CDR3 DNA reads TGTGCCTGCGGTAGCTCCTACAATGAGCAGTTCTTC. This codes for CACGSSYNEQFF.

This clone appeared a single time. The CDR3: CASSKLAGTNEQFF. The CDR3 DNA reads TGTGCCAGCAGTAAACTAGCGGGGACGAATGAGCAGTTCTTC. The V call is TRBV2, the J call TRBJ2-1, with 10 bases identical to TRBD2. The CDR3 covers 14 residues. Germline V gives CDR1 SNHLY, CDR2 FYNNEI. V was clipped by 5 bases and J by 7 bases; unmatched bases: 5.

J is TRBJ1-3 and V is TRBV30; no clear D gene. Trimming took off 4 bases at V and 0 bases at J, with 7 bases between the two ends. The CDR3 loop spans 13 amino acids. In germline, CDR1 is GTSNPN, CDR2 SVGIG (reference sequence). CDR3 loop: CAWNINSGNTIYF. In nucleotides, the CDR3 is TGTGCCTGGAACATAAACTCTGGAAACACCATATATTTT.

CDR3 residues: CASSFYRGGRNTEAFF. CDR3 in DNA: TGTGCCAGTAGTTTCTACAGGGGGGGTCGGAACACTGAAGCTTTCTTT. The chain is built from TRBV19 and TRBJ1-1; 8 bases agree with TRBD1. There are 16 residues in the CDR3. Germline V gives CDR1 LNHDA, CDR2 SQIVND (reference sequence). Trimming cost V 5 bases and J 1 base; bases outside gene matches: 9.

This chain links TRBV30 with TRBJ1-1; unclear D gene. Germline V gives CDR1 GTSNPN, CDR2 SVGIG (reference sequence). Trimming cost V 3 bases and J 4 bases, with 15 bases left between them. The CDR3 covers 14 residues. The CDR3 protein is CAWSLPRVGTEAFF. CDR3 bases: TGTGCCTGGAGCCTCCCCCGGGTAGGCACTGAAGCTTTCTTT.

The chain combines TRBV3-1 (or the pseudogene TRBV3-2) with TRBJ1-1; no reliable D call. V was cut by 1 base and J by 8 bases, with 5 bases left in between. In germline, CDR1 is LGHDT, CDR2 YNNKEL (reference sequence). The CDR3 loop spans 11 amino acids. The CDR3 reads CASSQAGEAFF. CDR3 nucleotides: TGTGCCAGCAGCCAAGCAGGAGAAGCTTTCTTT.

V usage is TRBV27 and J usage is TRBJ1-6, with TRBD1 matching over 12 bases. The germline V gene has CDR1 MNHEY and CDR2 SMNVEV (reference sequence). J was trimmed by 7 bases and V by 6 bases; bases with no gene match: 10. The CDR3 has 17 amino acids. CDR3: CASSLGTGGRRNSPLHF. Written as DNA, the CDR3 is TGTGCCAGCAGCCTTGGGACAGGGGGCCGAAGAAATTCACCCCTCCACTTT.

The gene calls are TRBV18 and TRBJ1-1; D not certain. From germline, CDR1 is KGHSH and CDR2 LQKENI. The CDR3 covers 17 residues. Trimming removed 6 bases at V and 0 bases at J, with 20 bases between. The CDR3 spells CASSLRLVVSMNTEAFF. The CDR3 DNA reads TGTGCCAGCTCTCTGAGACTCGTAGTTTCCATGAACACTGAAGCTTTCTTT.

The chain links TRBV27 to TRBJ2-7, with 10 bases aligning to TRBD1. J lost 2 bases, V lost 3 bases, and 7 bases had no gene match. Germline V gives CDR1 MNHEY, CDR2 SMNVEV (reference sequence). CDR3 size: 16 residues. Written as DNA, the CDR3 is TGTGCCAGCAGTTTCCTGGGGACAGGGGTTCCCTACGAGCAGTACTTC. Its protein product is CASSFLGTGVPYEQYF.

This chain uses TRBV5-4 with TRBJ2-2; 11 positions agree with TRBD2. CDR1 and CDR2 from the germline V gene are SGHNT and YYREEE (reference sequence). With V trimmed by 2 bases and J by 1 base, 1 base remained unmatched. This CDR3 has 16 residues. This chain's CDR3 is CASSLGTSGNTGELFF. The DNA for the CDR3 is TGTGCCAGCAGCTTAGGGACTAGCGGGAACACCGGGGAGCTGTTTTTT.

V and J are TRBV28 and TRBJ1-1; TRBD1 is a possible D gene (6 bases). Deletions cut 8 bases from V and 8 bases from J, with 15 bases between. The germline V gene has CDR1 MDHEN and CDR2 SYDVKM. CDR3 length: 12 residues. For the CDR3, the DNA is TGTGCCAGCGAAGAAATAAGGGGGGAAGCTTTCTTT. Amino acid sequence: CASEEIRGEAFF. The whole variable domain, filled in from reference TRBV28 and TRBJ1-1, reads DVKVTQSSRYLVKRTGEKVFLECVQDMDHENMFWYRQDPGLGLRLIYFSYDVKMKEKGDIPEGYSVSREKKERFSLILESASTNQTSMYLCASEEIRGEAFFGQGTRLTVV.

V usage is TRBV5-4 and J usage is TRBJ1-2; D is possibly TRBD1 (6 bases). Germline values: CDR1 SGHNT, CDR2 YYREEE (reference sequence). The V end was cut by 0 bases, the J end by 4 bases, with 16 bases between. The CDR3 spans 16 residues. DNA of the CDR3: TGTGCCAGCAGCTTGGGTTTAGCAGGGGATCTCTATGGCTACACCTTC. Its translation is CASSLGLAGDLYGYTF. Full variable domain (missing parts from reference TRBV5-4 and TRBJ1-2): ETGVTQSPTHLIKTRGQQVTLRCSSQSGHNTVSWYQQALGQGPQFIFQYYREEENGRGNFPPRFSGLQFPNYSSELNVNALELDDSALYLCASSLGLAGDLYGYTFGSGTRLTVV.

This clone was recorded a few times. V usage is TRBV6-2 or TRBV6-3 and J usage is TRBJ1-2, with a tentative D call TRBD1 (5 bases). The germline V gene has CDR1 MNHEY and CDR2 SVGEGT. Trimming removed 4 bases at V and 3 bases at J, with 12 bases between. The CDR3 consists of 14 residues. CDR3 protein: CASSSEGVYYGYTF. CDR3 bases: TGTGCCAGCAGTTCGGAAGGGGTCTACTATGGCTACACCTTC.